Listed below are T cell receptor beta chains from one sample, sequenced in a study of T cells after somatic rescue of genetic block. The method was immunoSEQ multiplex PCR; TCRdb's version includes in-frame clones alone and lacks a portion of them. The sample carries 13,000 to 15,000 clones, roughly 72% recorded once. The sequenced sample consisted of peripheral blood mononuclear cells (PBMCs). Receptors originate from a boy between 10 and 17 years old. The CDR3 runs from the conserved cysteine through the conserved F or W. The D gene is left open where the match is weak. Not every row has a clone size; where given, it reads once, few, many or a size class.

D gene	clone size	V gene	J gene	CDR3 DNA	CDR3 protein
NA	NA	TRBV19	TRBJ2-5	TGTGCCAGTAGTATGACGCTGAGAGCTCCCCAAGAGACCCAGTACTTC	CASSMTLRAPQETQYF
NA	NA	TRBV7-8	TRBJ2-5	TGTGCCAGCAGCTTGGAACAGGGCGAAGAGACCCAGTACTTC	CASSLEQGEETQYF
NA	once	TRBV27	TRBJ2-2	TGTGCCAGCAGTTTTCGGGTCACCGGGGAGCTGTTTTTT	CASSFRVTGELFF
TRBD1	NA	TRBV6-1	TRBJ2-2	TGTGCCAGCAGTAAAGGGACAGGGTCGAACACCGGGGAGCTGTTTTTT	CASSKGTGSNTGELFF
TRBD2	NA	TRBV7-9	TRBJ2-3	TGTGCCAGCAGCCTTCAGAGCGGGGGCACAGATACGCAGTATTTT	CASSLQSGGTDTQYF
NA	medium-sized	TRBV7-9	TRBJ1-2	TGTGCCAGCAGCCCCGGGACTCACTATGGCTACACCTTC	CASSPGTHYGYTF
TRBD1	few	TRBV6-6	TRBJ1-1	TGTGCCAGCAGTTACCCCGACAGGGGTATGGCAGCTTTCTTT	CASSYPDRGMAAFF
TRBD2	NA	TRBV14	TRBJ2-7	TGTGCCAGCAGCCAGGGACTAGCGGGGGCCTACGAGCAGTACTTC	CASSQGLAGAYEQYF
TRBD1	medium-sized	TRBV30	TRBJ1-3	TGTGCCTGGAGTGACCAGGGGGCTTTTAGTGGAAACACCATATATTTT	CAWSDQGAFSGNTIYF
NA	few	TRBV5-8	TRBJ2-4	TGTGCCAGCGGATTCTTTAAAAACATTCAGTACTTC	CASGFFKNIQYF
NA	NA	TRBV5-1	TRBJ2-1	TGCGCCAGCAGACCGACAGGCTACAATGAGCAGTTCTTC	CASRPTGYNEQFF